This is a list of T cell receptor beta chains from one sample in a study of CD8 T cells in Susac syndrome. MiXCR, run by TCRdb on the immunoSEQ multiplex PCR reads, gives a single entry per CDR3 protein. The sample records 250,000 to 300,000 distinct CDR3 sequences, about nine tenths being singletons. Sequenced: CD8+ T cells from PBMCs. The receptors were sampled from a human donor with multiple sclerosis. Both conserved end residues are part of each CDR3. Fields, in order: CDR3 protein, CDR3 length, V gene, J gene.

CDR3: CASSIGGNSNQPQHF
length: 15
V: TRBV19
J: TRBJ1-5

CDR3: CASSVPLDREVYGYTF
length: 16
V: TRBV6-1
J: TRBJ1-2

CDR3: CASQNTLNNSPLHF
length: 14
V: TRBV7-9
J: TRBJ1-6

CDR3: CSARPLAGLFANTGELFF
length: 18
V: TRBV20-1
J: TRBJ2-2

CDR3: CASSSGVGTEAFF
length: 13
V: TRBV7-9
J: TRBJ1-1

CDR3: CASSQAHEAFF
length: 11
V: TRBV4-1
J: TRBJ1-1

CDR3: CASSYAETSHSPLHF
length: 15
V: TRBV6-2/TRBV6-3
J: TRBJ1-6

CDR3: CAWRGHKEGENDYGYTF
length: 17
V: TRBV30
J: TRBJ1-2

CDR3: CASSQVGGLDTQYF
length: 14
V: TRBV4-1
J: TRBJ2-3

CDR3: CASSFTEYTGELFF
length: 14
V: TRBV7-9
J: TRBJ2-2

CDR3: CASSLWDTYEQYF
length: 13
V: TRBV28
J: TRBJ2-7

CDR3: CASSEAGRGAYEQYF
length: 15
V: TRBV2
J: TRBJ2-7

CDR3: CASSFSSLYGTGVYEQYF
length: 18
V: TRBV28
J: TRBJ2-7

CDR3: CASSQDEAMNTEAFF
length: 15
V: TRBV4-2
J: TRBJ1-1

CDR3: CASSQEVTPSTDTQYF
length: 16
V: TRBV3-1
J: TRBJ2-3

CDR3: CASSTLGGGSNQPQHF
length: 16
V: TRBV6-1
J: TRBJ1-5

CDR3: CASSYGVFGELFF
length: 13
V: TRBV6-2/TRBV6-3
J: TRBJ2-2

CDR3: CASSPFITTLPYEQYF
length: 16
V: TRBV7-3
J: TRBJ2-7

CDR3: CSARDLWAAAGPNTSGNTIYF
length: 21
V: TRBV20-1
J: TRBJ1-3

CDR3: CASSVVGKGSTDTQYF
length: 16
V: TRBV9
J: TRBJ2-3

CDR3: CASSQLWGEQYF
length: 12
V: TRBV7-2
J: TRBJ2-7

CDR3: CATSSRQTSGYFF
length: 13
V: TRBV15
J: TRBJ2-1

CDR3: CVRRGHTGELFF
length: 12
V: TRBV2
J: TRBJ2-2

CDR3: CASTRGDGPLGQYF
length: 14
V: TRBV2
J: TRBJ2-7

CDR3: CASSTNKFAQETQYF
length: 15
V: TRBV19
J: TRBJ2-5

CDR3: CASSEYGLAGETQYF
length: 15
V: TRBV25-1
J: TRBJ2-5

CDR3: CASSQVEHSSGGTEAFF
length: 17
V: TRBV4-3
J: TRBJ1-1

CDR3: CASSFRGPEQYF
length: 12
V: TRBV7-9
J: TRBJ2-7

CDR3: CASSQTTGGEETQYF
length: 15
V: TRBV4-3
J: TRBJ2-5

CDR3: CASTPRGDTEAFF
length: 13
V: TRBV28
J: TRBJ1-1